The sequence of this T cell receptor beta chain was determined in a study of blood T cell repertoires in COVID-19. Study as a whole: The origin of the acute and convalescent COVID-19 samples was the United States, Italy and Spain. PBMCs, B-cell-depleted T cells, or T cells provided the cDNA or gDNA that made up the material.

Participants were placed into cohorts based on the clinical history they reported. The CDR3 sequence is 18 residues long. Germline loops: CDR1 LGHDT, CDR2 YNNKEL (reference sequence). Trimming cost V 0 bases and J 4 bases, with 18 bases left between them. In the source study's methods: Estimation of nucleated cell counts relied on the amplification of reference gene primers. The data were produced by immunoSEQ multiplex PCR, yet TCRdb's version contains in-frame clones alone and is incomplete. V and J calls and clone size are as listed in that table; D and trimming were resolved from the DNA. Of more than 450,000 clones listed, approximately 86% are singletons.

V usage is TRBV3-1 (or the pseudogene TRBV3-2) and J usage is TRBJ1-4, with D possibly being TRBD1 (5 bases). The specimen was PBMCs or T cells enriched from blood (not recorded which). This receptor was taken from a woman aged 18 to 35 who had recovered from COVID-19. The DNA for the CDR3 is TGTGCCAGCAGCCAAGAGGGTTCGGGGACTTCGGATAATGAAAAACTGTTTTTT. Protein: CASSQEGSGTSDNEKLFF.